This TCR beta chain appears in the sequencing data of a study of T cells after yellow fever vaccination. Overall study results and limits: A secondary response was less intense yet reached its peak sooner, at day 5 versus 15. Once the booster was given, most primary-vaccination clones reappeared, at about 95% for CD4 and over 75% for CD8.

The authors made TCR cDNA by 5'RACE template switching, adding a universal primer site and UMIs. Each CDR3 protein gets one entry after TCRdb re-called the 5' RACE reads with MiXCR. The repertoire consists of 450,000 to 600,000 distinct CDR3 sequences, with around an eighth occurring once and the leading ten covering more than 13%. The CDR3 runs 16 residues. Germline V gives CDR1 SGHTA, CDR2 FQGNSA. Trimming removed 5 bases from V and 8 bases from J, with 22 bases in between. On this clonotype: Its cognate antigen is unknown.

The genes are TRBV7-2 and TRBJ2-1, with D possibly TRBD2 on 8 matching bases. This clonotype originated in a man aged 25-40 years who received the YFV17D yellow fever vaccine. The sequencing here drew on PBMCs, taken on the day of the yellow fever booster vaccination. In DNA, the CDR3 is TGTGCCAGCAGCCGAAACAGGGGACTAGAAGTCTATGAGCAGTTCTTC. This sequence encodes CASSRNRGLEVYEQFF.